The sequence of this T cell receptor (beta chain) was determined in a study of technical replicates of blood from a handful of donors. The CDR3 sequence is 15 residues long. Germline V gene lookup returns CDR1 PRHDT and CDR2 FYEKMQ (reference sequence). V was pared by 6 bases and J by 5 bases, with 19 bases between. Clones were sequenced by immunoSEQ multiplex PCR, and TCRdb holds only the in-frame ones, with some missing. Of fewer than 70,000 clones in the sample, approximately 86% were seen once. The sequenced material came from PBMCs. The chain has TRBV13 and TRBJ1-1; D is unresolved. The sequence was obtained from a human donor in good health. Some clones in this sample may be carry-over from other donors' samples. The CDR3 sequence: CASSSEAGGWTEAFF. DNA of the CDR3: TGTGCCAGCAGTTCGGAAGCCGGAGGATGGACTGAAGCTTTCTTT.